The sequence of this T cell receptor (beta chain) was determined in a study of cytomegalovirus exposure and HLA in healthy donors. Trimming took 5 bases from V and 6 from J; bases not matched to a gene: 7. The CDR3 totals 15 residues. Germline-derived CDR1 and CDR2 are MNHEY and SMNVEV (reference sequence). The primer mix had 60 Vbeta and 13 Jbeta primers. The data were produced by immunoSEQ multiplex PCR, yet TCRdb's version contains in-frame clones alone and is incomplete. The sample contains some 140,000 clones, 70% to 80% of which appear only once. Sequenced sample: PBMCs. The clonotype was recovered from a man aged 30 to 45 in good health and CMV-seronegative. The genes are TRBV27 and TRBJ1-4; 9 bases line up with TRBD1. The CDR3 region has the DNA TGTGCCAGCAGTCCCGGGACAGGGATTGATGAAAAACTGTTTTTT. Translated: CASSPGTGIDEKLFF.